What follows are 17 T cell receptor beta chains derived from one specimen sequenced in a study of beta chain features in type 1 diabetes. Findings of the study overall: Among all four CD4+ subsets, Type 1 diabetes patients had TCRB CDR3s that were moderately but significantly shorter.

The sequenced template was cDNA made from the entire isolated RNA. The method was immunoSEQ multiplex PCR; TCRdb's version includes in-frame clones alone and lacks a portion of them. The sample contains some 330,000 clones, over 9.5% of which appear only once. Their antigens are not known. The sequenced sample was naive CD4+ T cells from blood. Receptor source: a woman aged 18-30 years with type 1 diabetes.

The chain is built from TRBV29-1 and TRBJ2-1; perhaps TRBD1 as D (5 bases). The CDR3 totals 14 residues. V lost 0 bases and J 6 bases, leaving 12 bases between the germline ends. CDR1 and CDR2 (germline): SQVTM, ANQGSEA. Here the CDR3 DNA reads TGCAGCGTTGAAGAAAGCAGGGATAGCAATGAGCAGTTCTTC. Its translation is CSVEESRDSNEQFF.

In its sample, this clone was seen a few times. The chain has TRBV29-1 and TRBJ1-1; possible D gene TRBD1, 5 bases. V was shortened by 1 base and J by 5 bases, with 11 bases between the two germline ends. Germline CDR1 and CDR2: SQVTM and ANQGSEA. The CDR3 spans 13 residues. CDR3 sequence reads: CSVEGQGGTEAFF. CDR3 in DNA: TGCAGCGTTGAAGGGCAGGGAGGTACTGAAGCTTTCTTT.

V is TRBV7-2 and J is TRBJ2-5; a weak D match, TRBD2 (6 bases). CDR1 SGHTA and CDR2 FQGNSA come from the germline V gene. The CDR3 totals 15 residues. Trimming cost V 5 bases and J 4 bases, with 17 bases left between them. CDR3 DNA sequence: TGTGCCAGCAGCGGGGCGGGACTCCAAAGAGAGACCCAGTACTTC. Translated, it gives CASSGAGLQRETQYF.

This clone was seen only a few times. The chain carries TRBV4-1 and TRBJ2-3; D unresolved. Germline V CDR1 and CDR2: MGHRA, YSYEKL. V shed 2 bases and J shed 6 bases, with 6 bases lying between them. This CDR3 is 12 amino acids long. CDR3 bases: TGCGCCAGCAGCCAACCGCAGGATACGCAGTATTTT. Translated, it gives CASSQPQDTQYF.

V is TRBV29-1 and J is TRBJ1-3; perhaps TRBD1 as D (5 bases). Deletions cut 3 bases from V and 3 bases from J, with 6 bases between. The CDR3 consists of 12 residues. Germline V lookup: CDR1 SQVTM, CDR2 ANQGSEA. The CDR3 DNA follows: TGCAGCGTTGATAGGGGTGGAAACACCATATATTTT. Encoded protein: CSVDRGGNTIYF.

This clone has only a few counts. The chain carries TRBV7-9 and TRBJ1-2; 8 bases are shared with TRBD1. The CDR3 loop spans 14 amino acids. Germline CDR1 reads SEHNR; CDR2 reads FQNEAQ (reference sequence). The V and J ends lost 5 bases and 2 bases, in that order; junction bases with no gene match: 4. As DNA, the CDR3 is TGTGCCAGCAGCGCCCGACAGGGGAACTATGGCTACACCTTC. The encoded protein is CASSARQGNYGYTF.

This clone has a handful of counts. The J gene is TRBJ2-7, the V gene TRBV27, with D perhaps TRBD1 (6 bases). Germline V lookup: CDR1 MNHEY, CDR2 SMNVEV (reference sequence). The CDR3 length is 14 residues. Trimming pared 2 bases from V and 2 bases from J, leaving 10 bases between. DNA of the CDR3: TGTGCCAGCAGTTTACGGGACACAGCCTACGAGCAGTACTTC. Residues: CASSLRDTAYEQYF.

The gene calls are TRBV7-2 and TRBJ2-2; tentative D call: TRBD2 (6 bases). Trimming took 5 bases from V and 6 from J, leaving 13 bases between them. The CDR3 runs to 14 residues. The germline V gene has CDR1 SGHTA and CDR2 FQGNSA. CDR3 sequence: CASSTQAGPGELFF. The CDR3 DNA follows: TGTGCCAGCAGCACACAAGCGGGTCCCGGGGAGCTGTTTTTT.

Of note for this clone: This sample also contains other DNA sequences that code for the same CDR3. The chain employs TRBV18 and TRBJ1-2; TRBD1 aligns across 7 bases. This CDR3 comprises 13 residues. J lost 2 bases, V lost 6 bases, and 3 bases had no gene match. Germline V gene data show CDR1 as KGHSH and CDR2 as LQKENI. Here the CDR3 reads CASSLDRNYGYTF. Here the CDR3 DNA reads TGTGCCAGCTCTCTGGACAGGAACTATGGCTACACCTTC.

The table lists this clone with a few counts. The chain carries TRBV19 and TRBJ1-2; 7 bases are shared with TRBD1. V was clipped by 5 bases and J by 8 bases; unmatched bases: 11. Germline CDR1 LNHDA, CDR2 SQIVND (reference sequence). This CDR3 contains 14 residues. In nucleotides, the CDR3 is TGTGCCAGTAGTTGGGGACAGTTGGACGTCGGCTACACCTTC. This sequence encodes CASSWGQLDVGYTF.

Details on this clone: The same CDR3 arises from other DNA sequences in this sample as well. The V and J genes are TRBV9 and TRBJ1-2, with D possibly being TRBD1 (6 bases). The CDR3 sequence is 15 residues long. V lost 2 bases to trimming and J lost 0 bases, with 11 bases between them. Per germline, CDR1 SGDLS and CDR2 YYNGEE. The CDR3 loop is CASSVGGAANYGYTF. The DNA of the CDR3 is TGTGCCAGCAGCGTTGGGGGGGCGGCTAACTATGGCTACACCTTC.

This clone was counted a few times. The CDR3: CSVESRYEQYF. Here the CDR3 DNA reads TGCAGCGTTGAATCGCGCTACGAGCAGTACTTC. The chain carries TRBV29-1 and TRBJ2-7; D is unresolved. CDR3 length: 11 residues. The germline V and J ends were trimmed by 2 bases and 3 bases, with 5 bases remaining between them. CDR1 is SQVTM and CDR2 is ANQGSEA in the germline V gene.

The chain employs TRBV5-1 and TRBJ1-2; D ambiguous. Germline values: CDR1 SGHRS, CDR2 YFSETQ. The ends were cut back, 4 bases at V and 2 bases at J, with 12 bases in the middle. The CDR3 totals 14 residues. The CDR3 bases are TGCGCCAGCAGCCTGACAACTGACAACTATGGCTACACCTTC. Amino acids: CASSLTTDNYGYTF.

This clone was counted a single time. V and J are TRBV4-3 and TRBJ2-1, with 8 bases that match TRBD1. Trimming removed 6 bases from V and 3 bases from J; junction bases left unmatched: 7. This CDR3 spans 15 amino acids. From germline, CDR1 is LGHNA and CDR2 YSLEER. The CDR3 loop reads CASSLGTGDYNEQFF. DNA of the CDR3: TGCGCCAGCAGTCTGGGGACAGGTGACTACAATGAGCAGTTCTTC.

The chain employs TRBV4-1 and TRBJ2-7; 10 nucleotides align to TRBD2. J lost 4 bases, V lost 1 base, and 10 bases had no gene match. The CDR3 runs to 17 residues. CDR1 and CDR2 (germline): MGHRA, YSYEKL. CDR3 coding DNA: TGCGCCAGCAGCCAAGCTCCACTAGCGGGGACCGGTTACGAGCAGTACTTC. Its protein product is CASSQAPLAGTGYEQYF.

This clone was detected only a few times. The chain is built from TRBV4-3 and TRBJ2-4; maybe TRBD2 (6 bases). The ends were cut back, 0 bases at V and 6 bases at J, with 15 bases in the middle. The CDR3 loop spans 16 amino acids. Germline V gives CDR1 LGHNA, CDR2 YSLEER. CDR3 in DNA: TGCGCCAGCAGCCAAGAAGCGTCGGGGGTGGGAAACATTCAGTACTTC. Encoded protein: CASSQEASGVGNIQYF.

V and J are TRBV6-6 and TRBJ2-4; the match to TRBD1 covers 7 bases. Germline-derived CDR1 and CDR2 are MNHNY and SVGAGI (reference sequence). V was clipped by 8 bases and J by 13 bases; unmatched bases: 8. The CDR3 extends over 11 amino acids. The CDR3 sequence is CASPRPGQQYF. The CDR3 DNA follows: TGTGCCAGCCCTCGTCCGGGACAGCAGTACTTC.